Presented here are 25 T cell receptor beta chains from one specimen sequenced in a study of OX40 agonist ivuxolimab in advanced cancers. The data were produced by immunoSEQ multiplex PCR, yet TCRdb's version contains in-frame clones alone and is incomplete. Found here are about 81,000 clones, more than 75% of them singletons; the top ten hold approximately 0.43%. Sequences were derived from CD4+ or CD8+ T cells sorted from blood, sampled in a trial of the OX40 agonist ivuxolimab. The receptors derive from an adult with an advanced solid tumor such as melanoma, head and neck, liver or kidney cancer.

The chain carries TRBV7-2 and TRBJ2-7, with D perhaps TRBD1 (6 bases). The V gene lost 2 bases and the J gene lost 2 bases, with 10 bases spanning the gap. CDR1 SGHTA and CDR2 FQGNSA come from the germline V gene. The CDR3 has 14 residues. The CDR3 coding sequence is TGTGCCAGCAGCTTAATTCCAGGGGCCTACGAGCAGTACTTC. Its translation is CASSLIPGAYEQYF. Drawing the rest from reference TRBV7-2 and TRBJ2-7, the complete variable domain is GAGVSQSPSNKVTEKGKDVELRCDPISGHTALYWYRQSLGQGLEFLIYFQGNSAPDKSGLPSDRFSAERTGGSVSTLTIQRTQQEDSAVYLCASSLIPGAYEQYFGPGTRLTVT.

The chain links TRBV5-1 to TRBJ2-2; D is possibly TRBD1 (6 bases). The CDR3 runs to 14 residues. The ends were cut back, 5 bases at V and 3 bases at J, with 11 bases in the middle. Germline V gene lookup returns CDR1 SGHRS and CDR2 YFSETQ. This CDR3 is CASRRQEDTGELFF. The CDR3 DNA follows: TGCGCCAGCAGAAGACAGGAGGACACCGGGGAGCTGTTTTTT.

The V and J genes are TRBV6-5 and TRBJ2-7, with D tentatively TRBD1 (7 bases). The CDR3 loop spans 14 amino acids. Trimming removed 6 bases from V and 10 bases from J, with 22 bases in between. The germline gives CDR1 MNHEY, CDR2 SVGAGI. CDR3 DNA sequence: TGTGCCAGCAGGCAACGCGGGACAGCATTGTATCAGTACTTC. Protein product: CASRQRGTALYQYF.

The chain joins TRBV4-3 to TRBJ2-4; 8 nucleotides line up with TRBD2. V was clipped by 4 bases and J by 6 bases; unmatched bases: 14. CDR3 length: 17 residues. In germline, CDR1 is LGHNA, CDR2 YSLEER. CDR3 nucleotides: TGCGCCAGCAGCCTCGGGACACTGACGGGGGGGTCAAACATTCAGTACTTC. Translating it yields CASSLGTLTGGSNIQYF.

This chain connects TRBV6-1 to TRBJ1-5; D perhaps matches TRBD1 (6 bases). The CDR3 has 14 amino acids. V was pared by 2 bases and J by 2 bases, with 7 bases between. CDR1 and CDR2 (germline): MNHNS, SASEGT. The CDR3 region has the DNA TGTGCCAGCAGTGAAACAGGGCGCAATCAGCCCCAGCATTTT. Translating it yields CASSETGRNQPQHF.

The gene calls are TRBV7-2 and TRBJ2-1, with 9 bases identical to TRBD1. The V segment lost 4 bases and the J segment 4 bases; nucleotides outside the gene matches: 5. This CDR3 region has 15 residues. The germline V gene has CDR1 SGHTA and CDR2 FQGNSA. CDR3 loop: CASSYTGGAYNEQFF. The CDR3 DNA reads TGTGCCAGCAGCTATACAGGGGGCGCTTACAATGAGCAGTTCTTC.

J is TRBJ1-4 and V is TRBV5-1, with unresolved D. Trimming stripped 0 bases from V and 6 bases from J, with 9 bases between. The CDR3 covers 14 residues. CDR1 is SGHRS and CDR2 is YFSETQ in the germline V gene. CDR3 sequence (DNA): TGCGCCAGCAGCTTGGACCAGGAGTATGAAAAACTGTTTTTT. Translation: CASSLDQEYEKLFF.

The chain joins TRBV4-1 to TRBJ2-1; D tentatively fits TRBD1 or TRBD2 (5 bases each). The CDR3 spans 11 residues. Looked up from germline, CDR1 is MGHRA and CDR2 is YSYEKL. V shed 5 bases and J shed 8 bases, with 7 bases lying between them. The CDR3 nucleotides are TGCGCCAGCAGCAGAGGGGATGAGCAGTTCTTC. The encoded protein is CASSRGDEQFF.

The sample holds a few counts of this clone. This rearrangement joins TRBV4-2 to TRBJ2-5, with D unresolved. The ends were cut back, 0 bases at V and 5 bases at J, with 7 bases in the middle. Germline V gene data show CDR1 as LGHNA and CDR2 as YNFKEQ. The CDR3 sequence is 13 residues long. In DNA, the CDR3 is TGTGCCAGCAGCCAAGATCAGGTGGAGACCCAGTACTTC. As protein: CASSQDQVETQYF.

J is TRBJ2-2 and V is TRBV10-3; D unresolved. The germline V gene encodes CDR1 ENHRY and CDR2 SYGVKD. The CDR3 spans 15 residues. The V end lost 3 bases, the J end lost 1 base, and 9 bases lay between the germline ends. As DNA, the CDR3 is TGTGCCATCAGTGATCGGAAGAAGAACACCGGGGAGCTGTTTTTT. This encodes CAISDRKKNTGELFF.

The V and J genes are TRBV19 and TRBJ2-1; a possible D gene is TRBD2 (6 bases). Germline CDR1 is LNHDA and CDR2 is SQIVND (reference sequence). Deletions cut 5 bases from V and 7 bases from J, with 12 bases between. The CDR3 consists of 13 residues. CDR3 residues: CASSRGTGNEQFF. DNA of the CDR3: TGTGCCAGTAGTCGAGGGACTGGTAATGAGCAGTTCTTC.

The chain is built from TRBV11-2 and TRBJ2-5; D remains ambiguous. V shed 3 bases and J shed 7 bases, with 9 bases lying between them. CDR3 length: 12 amino acids. The germline gives CDR1 SGHAT, CDR2 FQNNGV. CDR3 protein: CASSFASGTQYF. The CDR3 DNA sequence: TGTGCCAGCAGCTTCGCCTCCGGGACCCAGTACTTC.

V usage is TRBV7-3 and J usage is TRBJ1-1; the match to TRBD1 covers 7 bases. The CDR3 length is 16 residues. CDR1 and CDR2 (germline): SGHTA, FQGTGA. J gave up 0 bases and V 4 bases, and 8 bases lay outside the gene matches. The CDR3 DNA follows: TGTGCCAGCAGCTCATGGACAGGAATCATGAACACTGAAGCTTTCTTT. Translation: CASSSWTGIMNTEAFF.

The rearrangement joins TRBV7-3 to TRBJ2-1; possible D gene TRBD1, 6 bases. Germline CDR1 SGHTA, CDR2 FQGTGA. This CDR3 contains 14 residues. V lost 1 base, J lost 5 bases, and 9 bases lay in between. The CDR3 nucleotides are TGTGCCAGCAGCTTAATAGGGGGTGACAATGAGCAGTTCTTC. Amino acids: CASSLIGGDNEQFF.

V is TRBV29-1 and J is TRBJ2-1; TRBD1 aligns across 12 bases. Germline assignment: CDR1 SQVTM and CDR2 ANQGSEA. The CDR3 totals 12 residues. Trimming at V came to 8 bases and at J to 9 bases, leaving 5 bases not matched to a gene. In nucleotides, the CDR3 is TGCAGCACCCGGGACAGGGGGCCTGAGCAGTTCTTC. Its protein product is CSTRDRGPEQFF.

The V call is TRBV4-3, the J call TRBJ2-3, with no clear D. The CDR3 runs 14 residues. Germline values: CDR1 LGHNA, CDR2 YSLEER. V was pared by 0 bases and J by 2 bases, with 6 bases between. The CDR3 reads CASSQDTATDTQYF. The DNA for the CDR3 is TGCGCCAGCAGCCAAGACACCGCCACAGATACGCAGTATTTT.

This chain links TRBV6-1 with TRBJ1-2; D is undetermined. V was pared by 4 bases and J by 2 bases, with 8 bases between. This CDR3 is built from 13 residues. In germline, CDR1 is MNHNS, CDR2 SASEGT. The CDR3 DNA follows: TGTGCCAGCAGTGTTGGGCCAAACTATGGCTACACCTTC. Translation gives CASSVGPNYGYTF.

The V gene is TRBV5-1, the J gene TRBJ2-3, with 7 bases identical to TRBD1. The CDR3 sequence is 16 residues long. Trimming at V came to 4 bases and at J to 0 bases, leaving 8 bases not matched to a gene. In germline, CDR1 is SGHRS, CDR2 YFSETQ. CDR3 nucleotide sequence: TGCGCCAGCAGCCCTACCAGGGGGTCTAGCACAGATACGCAGTATTTT. This gives the protein CASSPTRGSSTDTQYF.

This chain uses TRBV6-1 with TRBJ1-6, with 9 bases identical to TRBD1. The CDR3 consists of 15 residues. The germline V gene has CDR1 MNHNS and CDR2 SASEGT. The ends lost 5 bases at V and 8 bases at J; junction bases unmatched: 7. CDR3 nucleotide sequence: TGTGCCAGCAGTCTGGGGACAGGGCGGGATTCACCCCTCCACTTT. It yields the protein CASSLGTGRDSPLHF.

The chain carries TRBV7-9 and TRBJ1-2, with 9 bases matching TRBD1. The ends lost 1 base at V and 6 bases at J; junction bases unmatched: 3. Germline V lookup: CDR1 SEHNR, CDR2 FQNEAQ (reference sequence). CDR3 length equals 14 residues. Here the CDR3 reads CASSLVGTGNGYTF. In DNA, the CDR3 is TGTGCCAGCAGCTTAGTTGGGACAGGGAATGGCTACACCTTC. The whole variable domain, remainder taken from reference TRBV7-9 and TRBJ1-2, is DTGVSQNPRHKITKRGQNVTFRCDPISEHNRLYWYRQTLGQGPEFLTYFQNEAQLEKSRLLSDRFSAERPKGSFSTLEIQRTEQGDSAMYLCASSLVGTGNGYTFGSGTRLTVV.

The chain carries TRBV5-1 and TRBJ1-1, with a weak D call TRBD1 (5 bases). CDR1 SGHRS and CDR2 YFSETQ come from the germline V gene. The CDR3 has 14 amino acids. Trimming pared 4 bases from V and 1 base from J, leaving 11 bases between. The DNA of the CDR3 is TGCGCCAGCAGCGATAGGGGCGGGAACACTGAAGCTTTCTTT. Protein: CASSDRGGNTEAFF.

This chain joins TRBV10-3 and TRBJ1-1; TRBD1 agrees at 8 bases. The trim removed 3 bases at V and 1 base at J, leaving 4 bases unmatched. Germline CDR1 reads ENHRY; CDR2 reads SYGVKD. The CDR3 spans 15 residues. The CDR3 DNA is TGTGCCATCAGTGATCAGGGGGCTCGGAACACTGAAGCTTTCTTT. Encoded protein: CAISDQGARNTEAFF.

J is TRBJ2-7 and V is TRBV5-5; D is possibly TRBD1 or TRBD2 (5 bases each). With 3 bases removed from V and 0 bases from J, the gap between germline ends came to 13 bases. CDR3 length: 15 amino acids. Per germline, CDR1 SGHKS and CDR2 YYEKEE (reference sequence). The CDR3 bases are TGTGCCAGCAGCTCGGGACGGTCCTACTCCTACGAGCAGTACTTC. It is translated as CASSSGRSYSYEQYF.

The J gene is TRBJ1-5, the V gene TRBV6-1; D might be TRBD1 (6 bases). CDR1 and CDR2 from the germline V gene are MNHNS and SASEGT. V was cut by 6 bases and J by 7 bases, with 16 bases left in between. This CDR3 is 14 amino acids long. Here the CDR3 DNA reads TGTGCCAGCAGCCCCAACAGGGTAGGACAGCCCCAGCATTTT. The encoded protein is CASSPNRVGQPQHF.

This chain joins TRBV10-3 and TRBJ2-7; no reliable D call. Deletions cut 11 bases from V and 3 bases from J, with 20 bases between. Germline lookup yields CDR1 ENHRY and CDR2 SYGVKD. The CDR3 consists of 14 residues. The CDR3: CASQDGFKRYEQYF. The DNA for the CDR3 is TGTGCCTCACAAGATGGGTTTAAGCGCTACGAGCAGTACTTC.